This T cell receptor beta chain comes out of a study of shared clonotypes between healthy human individuals (TCRdb year 2020). For the study in its entirety: A few men and a couple of women, aged 18 to 49 years, made up the cohort. For each donor, CD4 naive and CD4 memory were each given three plates, CD8 naive was given two plates, and CD8 memory was given one plate. To estimate repertoire size and how much clonotype sharing occurs between individuals, the study deeply sequenced the blood TCR repertoires of five healthy adults. To increase sequencing depth and limit assay-specific biases, TCR repertoire library preparation and sequencing were carried out by different laboratories using diverse techniques. Leukapheresis yielded between about 0.9 and 8.9 billion PBMCs per donor. What the study reported, not specific to this receptor: When a handful of donors were compared, the shared fraction of clonotypes was around 5% for naive CD4, around 4% for naive CD8, roughly 2.3% for memory CD4, and 0.4% for memory CD8. Only blood was sampled, and tissue TCR repertoires likely differ from those in blood. Because the study included only a small number of donors, the genetic and exposure-history diversity represented was limited. Pairwise subsampling led to the expectation that sequencing depth would affect the degree of clonotype sharing among donors. Even with the large sequencing depth, rarefaction of the sorted-subset datasets indicated that sequencing was incomplete. Clonotypes shared by all four sorted-subset donors showed higher generation probabilities than non-shared clonotypes. Naive subsets generally had larger estimated clonotype richness than memory subsets did.

Using the deep immunoSEQ assay, TCR CDR3 regions were amplified from genomic DNA by multiplex PCR. Extracted genomic DNA from each cell subset was distributed evenly across all wells of several immunoSEQ 96-well plates, and each plate was treated as a replicate. For sorted subsets, approximately 200 ng of genomic DNA, equivalent to some 33,000 T cell genomes, went into each replicate PCR. Purified libraries were quantified with a Qubit 3.0 fluorometer, sized on a Bioanalyzer 2100, and re-quantified with the KAPA Library Quantification kit. Every immunoSEQ 96-well plate was sequenced on a dedicated single-read 150-cycle Illumina NextSeq 550 flow cell. In the original analysis: Because the immunoSEQ output held only junctional sequences and lacked quality scores, the filtering could not match the filtering applied to full-length reads. Sequences were annotated with PyIR, a Python wrapper for IgBLAST v1.9, using IMGT germline references to assign V/J genes and CDR3. Reads were removed for weak V/J assignments (E-value above 1e-6), missing CDR3, stop codons, out-of-frame junctions, or ambiguous translated residues. A V3J clonotype was defined by an identical inferred V gene, J gene, and CDR3 amino acid sequence. Percentage overlap between repertoires was calculated by dividing the number of shared unique clonotypes by the size of the smaller repertoire. Richness of each repertoire was evaluated using RTK rarefaction, the Chao1 estimator, and Recon v2.1 estimates of unobserved clonotypes. For all TCRbeta clonotypes obtained by the gDNA method from several donors, generation probabilities were computed with OLGA. Held by TCRdb, this immuneACCESS table contains in-frame sequences only and omits some clones. Under half of the omission traces to an unresolved V gene where checked; the cause of the rest is unknown. That table supplies the V and J calls and clone size; D and trimming were determined from the DNA. The sample includes about 2.3 million clones, with around 92% observed a single time. The ten top clones hold 0.3% to 0.4% of the sample.

V loses 7 bases of germline sequence and J loses 3 bases, and the interval between the two ends is 19 bases. Via the germline V gene, CDR1 is MRHNA and CDR2 SNTAGT. Including the terminal cysteine and phenylalanine, the CDR3 comprises 16 residues. This entry keeps only the CDR3 DNA: 48 bases, framed from base 1. The sample holds one count of this clone. This clone's antigen is unknown. The input lacks base qualities; no much larger clone sits a single base away. The donors were healthy, HIV-negative adults who had no recently reported acute infections or vaccinations. Every donor was a Caucasian adult living in Nashville, Tennessee, USA. CD4+ T cells were enriched by magnetic negative selection; naive cells were then positively selected on CD45RA, and the negative fraction formed the memory subset. Blood was obtained by leukapheresis, after which PBMCs were separated by Ficoll-Histopaque density gradient centrifugation and cryopreserved in liquid nitrogen vapor phase. Analytical flow cytometry was used to check the purity and quantity of each magnetically sorted T cell population. Genomic DNA was isolated from each sorted fraction and quantified by UV absorbance on a Nanodrop 2000c.

The receptor comes from a young man in good health. Some clones in this sample may be carry-over from other donors' samples. The chain joins TRBV6-4 to TRBJ1-5, with the D gene too uncertain to name. The sequenced material came from naive CD4+ T cells from PBMCs. In the paper's terms, the cell subset or site label means: CD45RA+ positively selected. CDR3 region: CASKLVGGKFNQPQHF. The nucleotide sequence reads TGTGCCAGCAAACTAGTCGGAGGGAAATTCAATCAGCCCCAGCATTTT.